A single sample is the source of the 5 T cell receptor beta chains below, sequenced in a study of cytomegalovirus exposure and HLA in healthy donors. The PCR used 60 Vbeta and 13 Jbeta primers. Method: immunoSEQ multiplex PCR; TCRdb's copy keeps in-frame clones and lacks some. The data show over 110,000 clones, roughly four fifths seen once. The source material was PBMCs. The receptors originated from a woman between 45 and 60 years old in good health and CMV-seropositive.

The chain recombines TRBV11-3 with TRBJ2-2; a weak D match, TRBD1 (6 bases). The CDR3 extends over 15 amino acids. Germline CDR1 SGHNT, CDR2 YENEEA. Between the trimmed V and J ends, which lost 5 bases and 0 bases, there was a span of 10 bases. CDR3 nucleotides: TGTGCCAGCAGCGTCAGGGGTGCGAACACCGGGGAGCTGTTTTTT. It encodes CASSVRGANTGELFF. Full variable domain (remainder filled in from reference TRBV11-3 and TRBJ2-2): EAGVVQSPRYKIIEKKQPVAFWCNPISGHNTLYWYLQNLGQGPELLIRYENEEAVDDSQLPKDRFSAERLKGVDSTLKIQPAELGDSAVYLCASSVRGANTGELFFGEGSRLTVL.

This chain links TRBV11-2 with TRBJ2-3; TRBD2 aligns across 15 bases. The V and J ends lost 2 bases and 4 bases, in that order; junction bases with no gene match: 7. CDR1 SGHAT and CDR2 FQNNGV come from the germline V gene. The CDR3 totals 18 residues. This CDR3 is CASSLRGTSGGRADTQYF. As DNA, the CDR3 is TGTGCCAGCAGCTTAAGGGGGACTAGCGGGGGGAGGGCAGATACGCAGTATTTT.

V gene TRBV5-6 combines with J gene TRBJ2-7, with D unresolved. The V end lost 1 base, the J end lost 0 bases, and 5 bases lay between the germline ends. Germline CDR1 reads SGHDT; CDR2 reads YYEEEE. The CDR3 totals 13 residues. This chain's CDR3 is CASSLYNSYEQYF. CDR3 in DNA: TGTGCCAGCAGCTTGTACAACTCCTACGAGCAGTACTTC.

Notes on this clone: The same CDR3 arises from other DNA sequences in this sample as well. The chain carries TRBV6-5 and TRBJ1-2; a possible D gene is TRBD1 (5 bases). CDR3 size: 14 residues. Germline values: CDR1 MNHEY, CDR2 SVGAGI. The V gene lost 2 bases and the J gene lost 1 base, with 8 bases spanning the gap. CDR3 protein: CASSYTQGNYGYTF. As DNA, the CDR3 is TGTGCCAGCAGTTACACTCAGGGTAACTATGGCTACACCTTC.

The V gene is TRBV7-8, the J gene TRBJ2-1, with 10 bases lining up with TRBD1. The CDR3 is made up of 14 amino acids. Germline lookup yields CDR1 SGHVS and CDR2 FQNEAQ. The ends lost 5 bases at V and 8 bases at J; junction bases unmatched: 6. CDR3 amino acids: CASSRRGTGDEQFF. CDR3 nucleotides: TGTGCCAGCAGCCGTCGAGGGACAGGGGATGAGCAGTTCTTC.